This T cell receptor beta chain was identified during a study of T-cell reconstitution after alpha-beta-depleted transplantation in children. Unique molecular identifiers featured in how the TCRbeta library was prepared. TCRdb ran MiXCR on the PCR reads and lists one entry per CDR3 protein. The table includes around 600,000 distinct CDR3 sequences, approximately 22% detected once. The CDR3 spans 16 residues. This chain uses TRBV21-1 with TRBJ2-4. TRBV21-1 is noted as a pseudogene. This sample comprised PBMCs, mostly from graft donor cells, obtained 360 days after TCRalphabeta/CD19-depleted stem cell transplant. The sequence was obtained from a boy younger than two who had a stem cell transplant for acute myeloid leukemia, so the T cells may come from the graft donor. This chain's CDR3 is CASSKGAQETKNIQYF. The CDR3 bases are TGTGCCAGCAGCAAAGGAGCCCAGGAGACCAAAAACATTCAGTACTTC.